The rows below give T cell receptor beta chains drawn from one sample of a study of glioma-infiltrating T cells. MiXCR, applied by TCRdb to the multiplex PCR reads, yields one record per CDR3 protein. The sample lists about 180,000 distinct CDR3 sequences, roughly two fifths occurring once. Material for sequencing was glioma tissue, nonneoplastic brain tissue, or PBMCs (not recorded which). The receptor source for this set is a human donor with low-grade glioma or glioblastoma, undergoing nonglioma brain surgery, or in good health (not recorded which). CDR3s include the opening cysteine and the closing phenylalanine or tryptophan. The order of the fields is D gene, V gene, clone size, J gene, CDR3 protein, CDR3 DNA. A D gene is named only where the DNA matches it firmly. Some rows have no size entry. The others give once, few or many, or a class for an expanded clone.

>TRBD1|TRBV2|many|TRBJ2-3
CASSGQGRTQYF
TGTGCCAGCAGTGGACAGGGAAGGACGCAGTATTTT
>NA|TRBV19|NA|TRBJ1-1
CASSITRGTEASF
TGTGCCAGTAGTATAACGCGTGGCACTGAAGCTTCCTTT
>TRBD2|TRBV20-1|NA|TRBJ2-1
CSARSLAGGRQFF
TGCAGTGCTAGAAGCCTAGCGGGAGGTAGGCAGTTCTTC
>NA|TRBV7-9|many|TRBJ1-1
CASSLITNLEAFF
TGTGCCAGCAGCTTAATAACTAATCTGGAAGCTTTCTTT
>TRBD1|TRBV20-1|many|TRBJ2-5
CSARPQGAQETQYF
TGCAGTGCTAGACCACAGGGGGCCCAAGAGACCCAGTACTTC
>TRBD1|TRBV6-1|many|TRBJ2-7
CASSRGQEDGEQYF
TGTGCCAGCAGTAGAGGACAGGAGGATGGTGAGCAGTACTTC
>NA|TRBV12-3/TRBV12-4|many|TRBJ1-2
CATGGGGGYTF
TGTGCCACGGGAGGGGGTGGCGGCTACACCTTC
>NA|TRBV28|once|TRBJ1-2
CASSLSSLAGDTNYGYTF
TGTGCCAGCAGTTTATCCTCCCTAGCAGGGGATACTAACTATGGCTACACCTTC
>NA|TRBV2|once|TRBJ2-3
CASTGSPSTDTHYF
TGTGCCAGCACCGGCAGCCCTAGCACAGATACGCATTATTTT
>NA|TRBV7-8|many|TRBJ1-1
CASSLVTGTNTEAFF
TGTGCCAGCAGCTTAGTTACAGGGACGAACACTGAAGCTTTCTTT
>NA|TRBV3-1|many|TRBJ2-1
CASSQDSGAYNEQFF
TGTGCCAGCAGCCAAGACTCAGGAGCCTACAATGAGCAGTTCTTC
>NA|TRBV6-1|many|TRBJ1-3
CASSTGLKGWNTIYF
TGTGCCAGCAGTACAGGGTTAAAGGGATGGAACACCATATATTTT
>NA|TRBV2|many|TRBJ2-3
CASSSWGSTDTQYF
TGTGCCAGCTCCTCCTGGGGGAGCACAGATACGCAGTATTTT
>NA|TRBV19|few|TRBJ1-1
CASSSGGWSTEAFF
TGTGCCAGTAGTTCGGGCGGTTGGAGCACTGAAGCTTTCTTT
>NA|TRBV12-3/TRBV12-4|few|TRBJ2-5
CASSLALLETQYF
TGTGCCAGCAGTTTAGCGCTCTTGGAGACCCAGTACTTC
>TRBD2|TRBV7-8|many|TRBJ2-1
CASSPRLAGNNEQFF
TGTGCCAGCAGTCCGAGACTAGCGGGGAACAATGAGCAGTTCTTC
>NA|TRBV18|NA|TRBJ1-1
CASSPSQDSEAFF
TGTGCCAGCTCACCATCACAGGACAGTGAAGCTTTCTTT
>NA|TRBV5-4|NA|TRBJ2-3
CASSLRASGDTQYF
TGTGCCAGCAGCTTGAGAGCCAGTGGGGATACGCAGTATTTT
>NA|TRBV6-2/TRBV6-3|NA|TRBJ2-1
CASNDYLMQGYEQFF
TGTGCCAGCAACGACTACCTGATGCAGGGCTATGAGCAGTTCTTC
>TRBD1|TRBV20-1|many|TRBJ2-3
CSASRGTGAGDTQYF
TGCAGTGCTAGTCGGGGGACAGGGGCAGGGGATACGCAGTATTTT
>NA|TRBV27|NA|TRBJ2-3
CASSFYRVTDAQYF
TGTGCCAGCAGTTTCTACAGGGTCACAGATGCGCAGTATTTT
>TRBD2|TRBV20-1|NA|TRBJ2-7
CSASSLAASLEQYF
TGCAGTGCTAGTTCACTAGCGGCCAGCCTTGAGCAGTACTTC
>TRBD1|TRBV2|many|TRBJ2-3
CASTGTGFTDTQYF
TGTGCCAGCACCGGGACAGGGTTCACAGATACGCAGTATTTT
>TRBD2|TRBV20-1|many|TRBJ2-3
CSARPGAVAGYTDTQYF
TGCAGTGCTAGACCCGGAGCGGTAGCGGGGTACACAGATACGCAGTATTTT
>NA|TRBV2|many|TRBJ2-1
CASRLQGGEQFF
TGTGCCAGCAGGCTACAGGGAGGGGAGCAGTTCTTC
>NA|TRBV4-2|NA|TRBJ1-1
CASSQDRLSPGAFF
TGTGCCAGCAGCCAAGATCGGCTGTCCCCCGGGGCTTTCTTT
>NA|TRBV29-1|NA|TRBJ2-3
CSVDSNGDTQYF
TGCAGCGTTGATTCTAACGGCGATACGCAGTATTTT